The following is a T cell receptor beta chain sequence with its context. There is no known antigen for this receptor. The data stem from a study of T cells expressing NK-cell markers (dated by TCRdb to the early 2020s). Background on the whole study: In sorted CD3+CD56+NKG2C+, CD3+CD56+NKG2C- and CD3+CD56-NKG2C+ T-cell subsets from 7 to 9 donors, TCR beta-chain repertoires were profiled. Among the eight sequenced donors, only one was HCMV-seronegative, while the other seven were HCMV-seropositive. The study sequenced eight donors, all healthy volunteers chosen at random: three men and five women. Illumina HiSeq 2000/2500, MiSeq or NextSeq was used to sequence libraries as 2 x 150 bp reads.

CDR1 and CDR2 are read off the germline V gene (reference sequence) as LNHDA and SQIVND. Reading from cysteine to phenylalanine, the CDR3 counts 14 amino acids. DNA for this receptor is not on file. Broad study findings and their caveats: Those dominant clonotypes were again the most abundant among CD3+CD56-NKG2C+ cells in a handful of donors, at roughly 25-60.1%. In several donors, the dominant CD3+CD56+NKG2C+ clonotypes ranked among the top 10 CD8+ clonotypes, making up roughly 1.0-8% of CD8+ T cells. Whether the expanded NKG2C-expressing T cell clones were specific for HCMV antigens remained unclear.

Sequencing was performed on an Illumina HiSeq 2000. 5'RACE template switching, by which a universal primer site and unique molecular identifiers were added, was used to make TCR beta cDNA libraries. Synthesis of cDNA was primed from the TCR beta constant segment and was followed by two consecutive PCR amplification steps. Per the authors' processing: MIGEC handled demultiplexing of the reads and grouping by UMI, while MiTCR was used to assemble and quantify clonotypes. To exclude erroneous sequences, any TCR cDNA sequence not supported by at least two reads was discarded. The tcR package was used for downstream repertoire analysis, and clonotypes were matched across fractions by CDR3 nucleotide sequence plus V segment. VDJmatch was used to annotate antigen specificity against VDJdb, with one amino acid substitution in CDR3 permitted. TCRdb reprocessed the raw reads; every CDR3 protein sequence is a single record, and DNA is not supplied. The V and J calls reflect TCRdb's pipeline rather than the authors' work. The table for this sample records roughly 430,000 distinct CDR3 sequences. 7.3% of the sample comes from the top ten.

To determine HCMV serostatus, a commercial ELISA kit was used to detect HCMV-specific IgG in serum. Peripheral blood mononuclear cells were isolated from blood by Ficoll density gradient centrifugation. This clonotype was obtained from a woman between 18 and 69 years old in good health. The sequencing sample was made of blood T cells: a sorted CD56 or NKG2C T cell subset, CD4+ or CD8+ T cells, or bulk PBMC T cells (not recorded which). Recombination linked TRBV19 to TRBJ1-4; TCRdb selects TRBD1, and the lack of DNA leaves this call unchecked. The CDR3 region has the sequence CASTSGGPNEKLFF.